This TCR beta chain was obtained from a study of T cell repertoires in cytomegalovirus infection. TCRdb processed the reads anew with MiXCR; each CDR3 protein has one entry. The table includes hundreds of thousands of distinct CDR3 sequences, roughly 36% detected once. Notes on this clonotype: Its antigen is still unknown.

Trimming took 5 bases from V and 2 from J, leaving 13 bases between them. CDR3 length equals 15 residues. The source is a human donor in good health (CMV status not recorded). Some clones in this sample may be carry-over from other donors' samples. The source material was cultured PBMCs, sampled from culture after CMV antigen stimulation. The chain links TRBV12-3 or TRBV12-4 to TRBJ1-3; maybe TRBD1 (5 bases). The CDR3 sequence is CASSRRGSAGNTIYF. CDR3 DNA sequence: TGTGCCAGCAGTCGGAGGGGTAGCGCTGGAAACACCATATATTTT.